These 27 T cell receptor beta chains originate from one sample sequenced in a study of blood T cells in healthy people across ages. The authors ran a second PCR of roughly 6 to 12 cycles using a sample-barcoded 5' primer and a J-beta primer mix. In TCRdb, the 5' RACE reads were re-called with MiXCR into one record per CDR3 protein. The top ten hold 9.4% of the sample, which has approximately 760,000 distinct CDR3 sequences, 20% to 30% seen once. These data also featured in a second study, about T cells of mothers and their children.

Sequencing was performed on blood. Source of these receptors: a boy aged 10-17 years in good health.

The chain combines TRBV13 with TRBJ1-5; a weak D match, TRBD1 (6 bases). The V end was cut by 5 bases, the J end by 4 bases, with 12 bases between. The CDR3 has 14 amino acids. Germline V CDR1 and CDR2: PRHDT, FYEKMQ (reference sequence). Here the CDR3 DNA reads TGTGCCAGCAGCCAATCTACAGGGAATCAGCCCCAGCATTTT. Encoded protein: CASSQSTGNQPQHF.

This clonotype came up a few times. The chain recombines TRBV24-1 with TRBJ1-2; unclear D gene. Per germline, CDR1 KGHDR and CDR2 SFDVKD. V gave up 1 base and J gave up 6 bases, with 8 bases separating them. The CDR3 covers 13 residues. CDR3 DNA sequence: TGTGCCACCAGTGATTTTTCGGGAAATGGCTACACCTTC. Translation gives CATSDFSGNGYTF.

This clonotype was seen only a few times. CDR3 bases: TGTGCCAGCAGCCGACAGTCAGATACGCAGTATTTT. It encodes CASSRQSDTQYF. This chain uses TRBV25-1 with TRBJ2-3, with TRBD1 as a possible D gene (5 bases). Trimming removed 6 bases at V and 4 bases at J, with 8 bases between. Germline assignment: CDR1 MGHDK and CDR2 SYGVNS. CDR3 length equals 12 residues.

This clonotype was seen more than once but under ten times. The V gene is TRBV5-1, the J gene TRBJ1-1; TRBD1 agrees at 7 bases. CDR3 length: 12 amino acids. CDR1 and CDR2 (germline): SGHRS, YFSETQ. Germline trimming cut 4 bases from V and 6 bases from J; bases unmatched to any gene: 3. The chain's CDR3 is CASSVDRAEAFF. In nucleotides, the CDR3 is TGCGCCAGCAGCGTAGACAGGGCTGAAGCTTTCTTT.

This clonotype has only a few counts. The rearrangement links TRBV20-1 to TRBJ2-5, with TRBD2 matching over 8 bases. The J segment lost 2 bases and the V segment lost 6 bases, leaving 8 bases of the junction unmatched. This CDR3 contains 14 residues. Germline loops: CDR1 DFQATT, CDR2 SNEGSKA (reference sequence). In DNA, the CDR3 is TGCAGTGCGCGACAACTAGCGGATCAAGAGACCCAGTACTTC. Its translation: CSARQLADQETQYF.

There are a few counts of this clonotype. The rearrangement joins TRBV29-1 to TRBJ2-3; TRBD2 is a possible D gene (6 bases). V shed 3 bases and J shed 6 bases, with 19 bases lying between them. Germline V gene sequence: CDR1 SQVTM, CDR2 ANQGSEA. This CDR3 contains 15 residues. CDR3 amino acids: CSVEGGLKSQDTQYF. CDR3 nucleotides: TGCAGCGTTGAGGGGGGACTTAAAAGTCAGGATACGCAGTATTTT.

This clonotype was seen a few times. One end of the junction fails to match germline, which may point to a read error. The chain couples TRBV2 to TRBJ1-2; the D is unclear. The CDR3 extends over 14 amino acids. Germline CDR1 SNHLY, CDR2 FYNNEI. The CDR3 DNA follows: TGTGCCAGCAGTCCGGACCGCGCTAACTACGGCTACACCTTC. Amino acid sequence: CASSPDRANYGYTF.

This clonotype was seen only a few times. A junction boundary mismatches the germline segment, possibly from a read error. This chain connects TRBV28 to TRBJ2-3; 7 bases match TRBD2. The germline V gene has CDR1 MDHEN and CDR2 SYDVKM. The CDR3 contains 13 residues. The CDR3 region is CASSWGGADTRYF. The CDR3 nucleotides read TGTGCCAGCAGTTGGGGAGGGGCAGATACGCGGTATTTT.

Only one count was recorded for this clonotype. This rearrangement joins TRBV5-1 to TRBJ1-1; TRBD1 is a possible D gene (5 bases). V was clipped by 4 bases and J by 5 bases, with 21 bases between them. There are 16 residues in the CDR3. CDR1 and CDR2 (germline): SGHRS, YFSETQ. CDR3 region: CASSTGGPGTGTEAFF. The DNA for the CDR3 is TGCGCCAGCAGCACGGGCGGCCCGGGAACAGGAACTGAAGCTTTCTTT.

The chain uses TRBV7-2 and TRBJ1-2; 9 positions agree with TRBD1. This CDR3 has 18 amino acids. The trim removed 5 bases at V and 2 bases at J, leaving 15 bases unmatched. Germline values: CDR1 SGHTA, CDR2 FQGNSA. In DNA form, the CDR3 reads TGTGCCAGCAGCCCCGGGACAGGGTTCATAGGGGGAAACTATGGCTACACCTTC. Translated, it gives CASSPGTGFIGGNYGYTF. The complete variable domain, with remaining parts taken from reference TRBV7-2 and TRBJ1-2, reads GAGVSQSPSNKVTEKGKDVELRCDPISGHTALYWYRQSLGQGLEFLIYFQGNSAPDKSGLPSDRFSAERTGGSVSTLTIQRTQQEDSAVYLCASSPGTGFIGGNYGYTFGSGTRLTVV.

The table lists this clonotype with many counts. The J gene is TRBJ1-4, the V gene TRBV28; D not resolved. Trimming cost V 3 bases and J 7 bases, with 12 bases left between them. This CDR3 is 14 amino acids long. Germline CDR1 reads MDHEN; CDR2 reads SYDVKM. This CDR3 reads CASSFGPVGEKLFF. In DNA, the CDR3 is TGTGCCAGCAGTTTTGGGCCCGTGGGTGAAAAACTGTTTTTT.

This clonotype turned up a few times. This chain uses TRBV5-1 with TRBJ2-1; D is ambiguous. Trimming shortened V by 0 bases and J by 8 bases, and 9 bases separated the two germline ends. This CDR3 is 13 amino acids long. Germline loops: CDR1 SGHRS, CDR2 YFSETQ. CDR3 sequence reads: CASSLGLQDEQFF. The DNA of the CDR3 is TGCGCCAGCAGCTTGGGACTTCAGGATGAGCAGTTCTTC.

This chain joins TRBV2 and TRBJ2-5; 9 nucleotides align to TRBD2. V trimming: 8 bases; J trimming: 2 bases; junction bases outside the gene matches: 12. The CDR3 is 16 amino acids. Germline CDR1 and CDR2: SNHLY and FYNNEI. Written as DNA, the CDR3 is TGTGCCAGCCATATCGCTAGCGGGGCGGAGCAAGAGACCCAGTACTTC. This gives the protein CASHIASGAEQETQYF.

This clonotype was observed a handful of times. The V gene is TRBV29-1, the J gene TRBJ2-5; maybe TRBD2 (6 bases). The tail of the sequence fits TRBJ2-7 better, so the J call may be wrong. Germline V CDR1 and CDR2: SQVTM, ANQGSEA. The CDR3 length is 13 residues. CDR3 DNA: TGCAGCGGGAGGGGTCAAAGCTCCTACGAGCAGTACTTC. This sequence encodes CSGRGQSSYEQYF.

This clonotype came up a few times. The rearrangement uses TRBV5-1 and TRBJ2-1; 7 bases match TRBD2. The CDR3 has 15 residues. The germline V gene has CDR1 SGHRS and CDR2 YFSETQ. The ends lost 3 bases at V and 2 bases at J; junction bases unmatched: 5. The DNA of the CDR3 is TGCGCCAGCAGCTCTACGACTAGCACCTACAATGAGCAGTTCTTC. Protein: CASSSTTSTYNEQFF.

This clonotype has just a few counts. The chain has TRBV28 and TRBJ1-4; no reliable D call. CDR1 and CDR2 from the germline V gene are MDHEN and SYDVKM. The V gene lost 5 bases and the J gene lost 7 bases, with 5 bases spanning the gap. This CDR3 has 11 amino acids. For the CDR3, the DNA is TGTGCCAGCAGTGCCCCTGAAAAACTGTTTTTT. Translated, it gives CASSAPEKLFF.

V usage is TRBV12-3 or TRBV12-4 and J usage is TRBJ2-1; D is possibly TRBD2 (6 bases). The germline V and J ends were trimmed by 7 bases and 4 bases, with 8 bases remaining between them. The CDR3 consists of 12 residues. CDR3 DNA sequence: TGTGCCAGCATCCGGGAGTACAATGAGCAGTTCTTC. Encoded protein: CASIREYNEQFF.

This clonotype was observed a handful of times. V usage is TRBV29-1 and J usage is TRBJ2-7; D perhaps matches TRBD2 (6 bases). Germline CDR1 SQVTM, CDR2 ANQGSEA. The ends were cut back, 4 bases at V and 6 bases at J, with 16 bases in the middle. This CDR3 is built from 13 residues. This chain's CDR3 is CSVGWDSAREQYF. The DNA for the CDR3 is TGCAGCGTTGGGTGGGACTCCGCGCGCGAGCAGTACTTC.

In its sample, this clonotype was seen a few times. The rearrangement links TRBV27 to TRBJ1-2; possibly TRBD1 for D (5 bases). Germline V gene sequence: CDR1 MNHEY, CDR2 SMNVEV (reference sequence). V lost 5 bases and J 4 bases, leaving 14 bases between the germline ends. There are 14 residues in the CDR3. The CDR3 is CASSPSWGPYGYTF. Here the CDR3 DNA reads TGTGCCAGCAGTCCTAGTTGGGGCCCCTATGGCTACACCTTC.

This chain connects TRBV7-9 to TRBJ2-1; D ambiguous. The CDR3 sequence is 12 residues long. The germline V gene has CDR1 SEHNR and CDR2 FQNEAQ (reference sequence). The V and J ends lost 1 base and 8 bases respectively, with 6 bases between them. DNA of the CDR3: TGTGCCAGCAGCTTAGATCTGGATGAGCAGTTCTTC. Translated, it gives CASSLDLDEQFF.

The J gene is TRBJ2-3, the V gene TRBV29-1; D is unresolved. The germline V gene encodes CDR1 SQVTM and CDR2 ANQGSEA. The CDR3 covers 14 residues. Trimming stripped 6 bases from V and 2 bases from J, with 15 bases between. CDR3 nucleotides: TGCAGCGTCCGGCAGACACATAACACAGATACGCAGTATTTT. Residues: CSVRQTHNTDTQYF.

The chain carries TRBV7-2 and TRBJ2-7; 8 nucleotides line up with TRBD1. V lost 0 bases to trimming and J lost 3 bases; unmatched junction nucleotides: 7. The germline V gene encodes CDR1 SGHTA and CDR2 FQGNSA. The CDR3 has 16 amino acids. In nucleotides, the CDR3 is TGTGCCAGCAGCTTAGCGAGGAGACAGGGGATCTACGAGCAGTACTTC. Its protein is CASSLARRQGIYEQYF.

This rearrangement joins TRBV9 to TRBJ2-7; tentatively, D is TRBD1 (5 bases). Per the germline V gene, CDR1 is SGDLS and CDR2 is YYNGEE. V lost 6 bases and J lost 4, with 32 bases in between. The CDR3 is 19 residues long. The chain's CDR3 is CASNFREGYELLSAYEQYF. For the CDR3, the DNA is TGTGCCAGCAACTTCAGGGAAGGTTATGAGCTCCTCTCAGCGTACGAGCAGTACTTC.

The CDR3 DNA sequence: TGCAGCGTTGAAATTCTAGCCGACAATGAGCAGTTCTTC. Encoded protein: CSVEILADNEQFF. The chain employs TRBV29-1 and TRBJ2-1; TRBD2 is a possible D gene (5 bases). The CDR3 contains 13 residues. Trimming removed 2 bases from V and 5 bases from J, with 10 bases in between. CDR1 and CDR2 from the germline V gene are SQVTM and ANQGSEA.

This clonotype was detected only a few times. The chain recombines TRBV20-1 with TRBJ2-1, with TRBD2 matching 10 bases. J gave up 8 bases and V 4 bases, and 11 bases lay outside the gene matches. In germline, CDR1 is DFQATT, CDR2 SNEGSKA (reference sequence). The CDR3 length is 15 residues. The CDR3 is CSATVAGGYGDEQFF. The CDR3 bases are TGCAGTGCTACGGTAGCGGGAGGATACGGGGATGAGCAGTTCTTC.

Here the CDR3 DNA reads TGTGCCATCAGTGAGTCGCGTGAAGCTTTCTTT. As protein: CAISESREAFF. The chain has TRBV10-3 and TRBJ1-1; D uncertain. Germline lookup yields CDR1 ENHRY and CDR2 SYGVKD. The V and J ends lost 0 bases and 7 bases respectively, with 3 bases between them. The CDR3 contains 11 residues.

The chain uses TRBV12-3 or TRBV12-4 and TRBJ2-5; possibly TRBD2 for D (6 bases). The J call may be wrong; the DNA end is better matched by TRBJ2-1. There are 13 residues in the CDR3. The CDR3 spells CASSFSGVSEQFF. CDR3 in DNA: TGTGCCAGCAGTTTCTCGGGGGTCAGTGAGCAGTTCTTC.